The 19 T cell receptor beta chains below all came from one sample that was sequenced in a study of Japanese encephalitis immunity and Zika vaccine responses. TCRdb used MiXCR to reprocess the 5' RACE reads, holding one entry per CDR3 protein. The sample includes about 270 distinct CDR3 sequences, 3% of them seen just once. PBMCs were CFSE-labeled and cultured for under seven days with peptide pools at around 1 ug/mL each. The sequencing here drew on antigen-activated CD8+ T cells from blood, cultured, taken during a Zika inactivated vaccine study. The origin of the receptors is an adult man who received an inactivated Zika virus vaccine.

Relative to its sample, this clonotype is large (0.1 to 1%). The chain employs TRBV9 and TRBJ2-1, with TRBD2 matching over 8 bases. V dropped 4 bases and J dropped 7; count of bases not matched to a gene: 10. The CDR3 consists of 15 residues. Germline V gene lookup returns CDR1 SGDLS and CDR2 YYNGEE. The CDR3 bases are TGTGCCAGCAGCCAGGAAGCGGGGGAAGGGAATGAGCAGTTCTTC. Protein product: CASSQEAGEGNEQFF. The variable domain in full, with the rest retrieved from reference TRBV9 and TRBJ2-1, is DSGVTQTPKHLITATGQRVTLRCSPRSGDLSVYWYQQSLDQGLQFLIQYYNGEERAKGNILERFSAQQFPDLHSELNLSSLELGDSALYFCASSQEAGEGNEQFFGPGTRLTVL.

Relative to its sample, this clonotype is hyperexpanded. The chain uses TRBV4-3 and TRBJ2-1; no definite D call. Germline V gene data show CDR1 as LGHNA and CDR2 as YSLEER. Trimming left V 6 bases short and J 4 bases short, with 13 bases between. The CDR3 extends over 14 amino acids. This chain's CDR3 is CASSHSDGYNEQFF. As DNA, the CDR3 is TGCGCCAGCAGTCACTCGGACGGTTACAATGAGCAGTTCTTC.

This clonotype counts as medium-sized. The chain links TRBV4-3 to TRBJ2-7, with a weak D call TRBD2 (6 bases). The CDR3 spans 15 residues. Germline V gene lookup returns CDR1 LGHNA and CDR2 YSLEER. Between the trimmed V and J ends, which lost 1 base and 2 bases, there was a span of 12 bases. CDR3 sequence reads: CASSQVGGEAYEQYF. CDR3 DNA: TGCGCCAGCAGCCAAGTCGGCGGGGAAGCCTACGAGCAGTACTTC.

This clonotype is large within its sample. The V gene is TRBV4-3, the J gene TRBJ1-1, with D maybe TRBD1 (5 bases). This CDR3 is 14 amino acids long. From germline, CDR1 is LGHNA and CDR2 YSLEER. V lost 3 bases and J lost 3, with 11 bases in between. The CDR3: CASSQVKGDTEAFF. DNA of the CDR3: TGCGCCAGCAGCCAGGTTAAAGGGGACACTGAAGCTTTCTTT.

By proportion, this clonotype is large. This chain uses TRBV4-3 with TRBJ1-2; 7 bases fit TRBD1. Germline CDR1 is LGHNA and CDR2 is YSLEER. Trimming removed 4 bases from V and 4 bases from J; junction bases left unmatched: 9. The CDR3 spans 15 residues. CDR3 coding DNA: TGCGCCAGCAGCCTAATTTGGGACAGAACCTATGGCTACACCTTC. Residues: CASSLIWDRTYGYTF.

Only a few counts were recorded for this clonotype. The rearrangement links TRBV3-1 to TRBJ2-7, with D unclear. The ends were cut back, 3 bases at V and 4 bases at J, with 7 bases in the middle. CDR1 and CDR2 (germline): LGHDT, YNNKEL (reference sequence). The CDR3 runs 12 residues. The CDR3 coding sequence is TGTGCCAGCAGCCAGGATATGTACGAGCAGTACTTC. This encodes CASSQDMYEQYF.

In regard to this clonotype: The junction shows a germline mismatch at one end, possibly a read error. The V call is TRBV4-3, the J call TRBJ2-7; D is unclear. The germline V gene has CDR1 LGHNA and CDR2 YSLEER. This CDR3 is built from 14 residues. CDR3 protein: CSSSQGEEGCEQYF. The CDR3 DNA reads TGCTCCAGCAGCCAAGGTGAGGAAGGCTGCGAGCAGTACTTC.

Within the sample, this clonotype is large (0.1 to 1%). The DNA for the CDR3 is TGCGCCAGCAGCCACGCAAGCGGGGGGGCGAACACCGGGGAGCTGTTTTTT. Translating gives CASSHASGGANTGELFF. This chain connects TRBV4-3 to TRBJ2-2, with 10 bases aligning to TRBD2. V dropped 3 bases and J dropped 0; count of bases not matched to a gene: 4. CDR1 is LGHNA and CDR2 is YSLEER in the germline V gene. The CDR3 is made up of 17 amino acids.

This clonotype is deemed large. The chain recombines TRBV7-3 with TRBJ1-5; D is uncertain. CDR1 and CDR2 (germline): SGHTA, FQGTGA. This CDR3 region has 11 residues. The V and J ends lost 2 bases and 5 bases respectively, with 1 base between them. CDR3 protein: CASSLDQPQHF. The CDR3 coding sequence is TGTGCCAGCAGCTTAGATCAGCCCCAGCATTTT.

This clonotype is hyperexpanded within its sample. This CDR3 is CASSQGETGEQYF. For the CDR3, the DNA is TGCGCCAGCAGCCAAGGTGAGACAGGGGAGCAGTACTTC. The rearrangement joins TRBV4-3 to TRBJ2-7, with 7 bases matching TRBD1. CDR3 size: 13 residues. Germline values: CDR1 LGHNA, CDR2 YSLEER. V trimming: 1 base; J trimming: 7 bases; junction bases outside the gene matches: 4.

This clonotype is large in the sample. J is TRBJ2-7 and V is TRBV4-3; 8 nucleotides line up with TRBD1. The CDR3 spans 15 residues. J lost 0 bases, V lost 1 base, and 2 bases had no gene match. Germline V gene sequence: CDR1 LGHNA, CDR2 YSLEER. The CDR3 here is CASSQAGTGSYEQYF. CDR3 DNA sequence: TGCGCCAGCAGCCAAGCGGGGACAGGCTCCTACGAGCAGTACTTC.

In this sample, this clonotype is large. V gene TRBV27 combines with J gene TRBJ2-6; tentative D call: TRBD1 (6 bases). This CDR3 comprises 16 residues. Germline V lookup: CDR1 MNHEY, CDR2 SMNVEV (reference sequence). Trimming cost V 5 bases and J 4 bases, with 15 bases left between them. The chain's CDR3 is CASSGGLYGGANVLTF. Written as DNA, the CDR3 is TGTGCCAGCAGTGGGGGCCTTTACGGGGGGGCCAACGTCCTGACTTTC.

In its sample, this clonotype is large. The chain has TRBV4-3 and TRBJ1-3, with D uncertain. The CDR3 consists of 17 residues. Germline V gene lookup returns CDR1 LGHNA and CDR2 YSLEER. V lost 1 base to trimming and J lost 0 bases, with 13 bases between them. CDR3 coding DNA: TGCGCCAGCAGCCAAGCTCAAATTCAAGACTCTGGAAACACCATATATTTT. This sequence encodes CASSQAQIQDSGNTIYF.

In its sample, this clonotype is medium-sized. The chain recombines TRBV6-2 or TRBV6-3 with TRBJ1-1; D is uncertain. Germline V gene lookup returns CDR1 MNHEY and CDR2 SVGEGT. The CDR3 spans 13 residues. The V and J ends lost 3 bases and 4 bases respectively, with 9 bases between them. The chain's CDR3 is CASSYGESTEAFF. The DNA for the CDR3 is TGTGCCAGCAGTTATGGGGAGAGCACTGAAGCTTTCTTT.

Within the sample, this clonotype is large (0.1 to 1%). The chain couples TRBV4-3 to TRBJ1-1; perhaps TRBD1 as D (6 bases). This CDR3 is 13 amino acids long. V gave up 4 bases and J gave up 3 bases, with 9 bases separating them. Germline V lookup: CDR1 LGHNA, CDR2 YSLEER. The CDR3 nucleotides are TGCGCCAGCAGCCTGGGACATTACACTGAAGCTTTCTTT. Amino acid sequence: CASSLGHYTEAFF.

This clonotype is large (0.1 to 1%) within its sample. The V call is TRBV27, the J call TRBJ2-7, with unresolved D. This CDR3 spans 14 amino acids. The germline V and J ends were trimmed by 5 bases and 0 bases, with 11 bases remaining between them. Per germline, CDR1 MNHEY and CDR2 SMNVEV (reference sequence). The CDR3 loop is CASSRITSSYEQYF. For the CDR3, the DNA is TGTGCCAGCAGTCGCATCACGTCCTCCTACGAGCAGTACTTC.

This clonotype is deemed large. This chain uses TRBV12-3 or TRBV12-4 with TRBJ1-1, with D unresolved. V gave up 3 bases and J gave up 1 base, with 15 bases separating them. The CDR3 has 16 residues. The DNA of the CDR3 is TGTGCCAGCAGTTTTCACTCCGCGCTCCCGAACACTGAAGCTTTCTTT. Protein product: CASSFHSALPNTEAFF.

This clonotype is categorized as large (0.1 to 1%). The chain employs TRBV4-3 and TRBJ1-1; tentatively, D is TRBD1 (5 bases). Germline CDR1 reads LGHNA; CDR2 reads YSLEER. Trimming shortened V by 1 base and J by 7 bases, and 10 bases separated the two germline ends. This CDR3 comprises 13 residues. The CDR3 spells CASSQVMTDEAFF. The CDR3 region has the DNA TGCGCCAGCAGCCAAGTGATGACAGATGAAGCTTTCTTT.

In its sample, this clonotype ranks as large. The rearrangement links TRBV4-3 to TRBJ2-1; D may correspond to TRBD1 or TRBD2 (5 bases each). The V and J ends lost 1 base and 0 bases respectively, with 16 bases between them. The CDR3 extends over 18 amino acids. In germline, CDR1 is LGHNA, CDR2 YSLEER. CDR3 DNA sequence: TGCGCCAGCAGCCAAGGGGACGTGGACGGTAGCTCCTACAATGAGCAGTTCTTC. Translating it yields CASSQGDVDGSSYNEQFF.